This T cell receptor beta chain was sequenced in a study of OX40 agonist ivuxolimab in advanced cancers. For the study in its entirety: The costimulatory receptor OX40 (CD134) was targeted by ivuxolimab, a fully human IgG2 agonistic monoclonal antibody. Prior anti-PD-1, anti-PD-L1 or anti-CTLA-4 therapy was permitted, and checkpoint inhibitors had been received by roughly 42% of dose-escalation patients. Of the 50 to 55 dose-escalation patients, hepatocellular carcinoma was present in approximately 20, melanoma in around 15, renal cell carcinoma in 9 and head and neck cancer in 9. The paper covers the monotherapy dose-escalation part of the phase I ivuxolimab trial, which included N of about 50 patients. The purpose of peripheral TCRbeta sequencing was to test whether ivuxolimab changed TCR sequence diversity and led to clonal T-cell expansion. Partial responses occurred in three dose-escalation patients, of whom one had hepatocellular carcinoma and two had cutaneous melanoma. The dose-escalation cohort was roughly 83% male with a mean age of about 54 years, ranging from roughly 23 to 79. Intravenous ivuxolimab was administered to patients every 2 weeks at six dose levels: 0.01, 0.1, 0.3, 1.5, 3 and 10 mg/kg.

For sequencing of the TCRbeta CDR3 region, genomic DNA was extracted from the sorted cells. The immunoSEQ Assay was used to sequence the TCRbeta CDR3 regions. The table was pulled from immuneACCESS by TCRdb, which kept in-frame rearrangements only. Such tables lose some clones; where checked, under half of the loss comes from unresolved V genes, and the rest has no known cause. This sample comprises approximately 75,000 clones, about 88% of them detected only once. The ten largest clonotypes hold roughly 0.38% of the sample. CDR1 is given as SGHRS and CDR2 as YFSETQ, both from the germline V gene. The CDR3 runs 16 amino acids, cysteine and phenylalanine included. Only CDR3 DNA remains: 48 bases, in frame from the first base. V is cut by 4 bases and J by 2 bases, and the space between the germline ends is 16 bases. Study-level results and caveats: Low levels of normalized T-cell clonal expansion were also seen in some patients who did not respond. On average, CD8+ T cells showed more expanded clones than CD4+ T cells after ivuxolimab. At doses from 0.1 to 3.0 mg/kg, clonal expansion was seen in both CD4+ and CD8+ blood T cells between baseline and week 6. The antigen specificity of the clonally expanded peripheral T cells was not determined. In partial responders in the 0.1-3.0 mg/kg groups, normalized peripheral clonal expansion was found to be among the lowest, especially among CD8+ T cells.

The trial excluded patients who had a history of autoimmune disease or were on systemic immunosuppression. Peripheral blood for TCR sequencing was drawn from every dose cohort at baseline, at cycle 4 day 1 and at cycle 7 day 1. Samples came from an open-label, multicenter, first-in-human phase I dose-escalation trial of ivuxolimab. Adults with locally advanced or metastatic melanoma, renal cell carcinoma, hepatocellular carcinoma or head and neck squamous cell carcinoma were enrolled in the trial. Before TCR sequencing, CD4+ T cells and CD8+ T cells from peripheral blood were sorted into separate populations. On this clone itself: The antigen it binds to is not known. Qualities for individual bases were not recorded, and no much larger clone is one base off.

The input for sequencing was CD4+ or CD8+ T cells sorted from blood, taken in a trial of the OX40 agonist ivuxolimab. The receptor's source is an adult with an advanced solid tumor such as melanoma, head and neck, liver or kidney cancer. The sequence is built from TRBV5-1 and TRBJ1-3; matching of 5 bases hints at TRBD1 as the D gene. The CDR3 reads CASSPLGVSAGNTIYF. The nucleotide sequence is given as TGCGCCAGCAGCCCACTAGGGGTGTCTGCTGGAAACACCATATATTTT.